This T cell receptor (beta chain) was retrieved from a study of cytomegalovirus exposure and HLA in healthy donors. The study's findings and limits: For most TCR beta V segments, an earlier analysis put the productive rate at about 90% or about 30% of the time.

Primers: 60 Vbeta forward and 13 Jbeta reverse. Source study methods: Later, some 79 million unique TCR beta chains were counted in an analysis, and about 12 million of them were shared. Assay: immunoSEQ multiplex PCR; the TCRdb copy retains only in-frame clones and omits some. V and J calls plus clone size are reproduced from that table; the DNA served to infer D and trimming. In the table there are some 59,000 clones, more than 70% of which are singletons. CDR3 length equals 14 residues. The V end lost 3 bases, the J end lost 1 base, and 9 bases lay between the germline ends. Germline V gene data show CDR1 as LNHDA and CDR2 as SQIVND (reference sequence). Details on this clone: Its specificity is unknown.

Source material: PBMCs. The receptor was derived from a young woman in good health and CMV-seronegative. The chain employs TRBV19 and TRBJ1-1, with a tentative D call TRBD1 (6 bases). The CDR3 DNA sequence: TGTGCCAGTAGTATGACGGGACAGAACACTGAAGCTTTCTTT. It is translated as CASSMTGQNTEAFF. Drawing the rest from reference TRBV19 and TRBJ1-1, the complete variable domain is DGGITQSPKYLFRKEGQNVTLSCEQNLNHDAMYWYRQDPGQGLRLIYYSQIVNDFQKGDIAEGYSVSREKKESFPLTVTSAQKNPTAFYLCASSMTGQNTEAFFGQGTRLTVV.